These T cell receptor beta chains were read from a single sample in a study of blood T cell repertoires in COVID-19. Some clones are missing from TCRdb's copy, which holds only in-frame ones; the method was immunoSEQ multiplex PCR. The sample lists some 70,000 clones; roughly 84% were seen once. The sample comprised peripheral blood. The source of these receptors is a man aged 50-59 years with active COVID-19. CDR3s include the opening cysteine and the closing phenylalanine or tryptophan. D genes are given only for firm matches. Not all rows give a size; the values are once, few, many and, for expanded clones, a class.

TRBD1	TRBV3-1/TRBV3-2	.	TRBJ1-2	CASSLFGQGASDGYTF	TGTGCCAGCAGCCTATTCGGACAGGGGGCTTCGGATGGCTACACCTTC
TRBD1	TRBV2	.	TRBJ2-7	CARAGQGNEQYF	TGTGCCAGAGCGGGACAGGGGAACGAGCAGTACTTC
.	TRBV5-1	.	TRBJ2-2	CASSPITGPPTGELFF	TGCGCCAGCAGCCCAATTACAGGTCCCCCCACCGGGGAGCTGTTTTTT
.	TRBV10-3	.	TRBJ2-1	CAISERLEGHKDEQFF	TGTGCCATCAGTGAGAGACTTGAGGGTCATAAGGATGAGCAGTTCTTC
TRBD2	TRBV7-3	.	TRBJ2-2	CASSLIGGLAGDTGELFF	TGTGCCAGCAGCTTAATAGGTGGACTAGCGGGGGACACCGGGGAGCTGTTTTTT
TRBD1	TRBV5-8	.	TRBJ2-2	CASRFGQGSNTGELFF	TGTGCCAGCAGATTTGGACAGGGTTCGAACACCGGGGAGCTGTTTTTT
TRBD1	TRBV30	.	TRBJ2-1	CAGSGQGNGNEQFF	TGTGCCGGGTCGGGACAGGGGAACGGTAATGAGCAGTTCTTC
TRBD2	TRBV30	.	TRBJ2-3	CAWTSTSGRTDTQYF	TGTGCCTGGACCTCCACTAGCGGGAGAACAGATACGCAGTATTTT
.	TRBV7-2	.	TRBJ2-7	CASSSPKPLYEQYF	TGTGCCAGCAGCAGCCCAAAACCCCTCTACGAGCAGTACTTC
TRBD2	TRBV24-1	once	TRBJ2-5	CATSDYPGLAGSQETQYF	TGTGCCACCAGTGATTACCCGGGACTAGCGGGTTCCCAAGAGACCCAGTACTTC